The rows below give T cell receptor beta chains drawn from one sample of a study of human T cells and chemical hapten exposure. MiXCR was run by TCRdb on the RACE reads, yielding one entry per CDR3 protein. Among about 270,000 distinct CDR3 sequences listed, approximately 7.5% were seen once. The material was whole blood, obtained in connection with sensitization to the hapten diphenylcyclopropenone (DPC). The source of these receptors is a man between 18 and 35 years old with alopecia areata. Some clones in this sample may be carry-over from other donors' samples. Each CDR3 is given with its conserved first and last residue. D genes are given only for firm matches. Size is stated for part of the rows, as once, few or many counts, or as a class when the clone is expanded.

clone size,J gene,CDR3 length,D gene,V gene,CDR3 protein,CDR3 DNA
many,TRBJ2-1,14,.,TRBV29-1,CSVLDPSSYNEQFF,TGCAGCGTCCTCGACCCGAGCTCCTACAATGAGCAGTTCTTC
many,TRBJ2-7,14,TRBD1,TRBV12-3/TRBV12-4,CASSSDRGQYEQYF,TGTGCCAGCAGTTCGGACAGGGGGCAGTACGAGCAGTACTTC
many,TRBJ1-1,13,.,TRBV2,CASSKGLNTEAFF,TGTGCCAGCAGTAAGGGGTTAAACACTGAAGCTTTCTTT
few,TRBJ2-1,13,.,TRBV12-3/TRBV12-4,CASNLQLRNEQFF,TGTGCCAGCAACCTTCAATTACGGAATGAGCAGTTCTTC
many,TRBJ1-5,13,.,TRBV20-1,CSASALGNQPQHF,TGCAGTGCTTCGGCCCTGGGCAATCAGCCCCAGCATTTT
.,TRBJ2-3,15,.,TRBV5-1,CASSLAFRGPDTQYF,TGCGCCAGCAGCTTGGCGTTCAGGGGCCCAGATACGCAGTATTTT
.,TRBJ1-1,16,TRBD1,TRBV29-1,CSGMGQGRRGETEAFF,TGCAGCGGGATGGGACAGGGCAGGAGAGGTGAGACTGAAGCTTTCTTT
many,TRBJ1-4,13,.,TRBV27,CASKVQGREKLFF,TGTGCCAGCAAGGTTCAGGGGCGAGAAAAACTGTTTTTT
.,TRBJ2-3,16,TRBD2,TRBV20-1,CSAFGLAGGSTDTQYF,TGCAGTGCTTTTGGACTAGCGGGGGGCAGCACAGATACGCAGTATTTT
few,TRBJ1-1,11,.,TRBV29-1,CSAPLNTEAFF,TGCAGCGCCCCCCTAAACACTGAAGCTTTCTTT
few,TRBJ1-1,16,TRBD1,TRBV18,CASSPPGTVGNSEAFF,TGTGCCAGCTCACCTCCGGGGACAGTCGGGAACAGCGAAGCTTTCTTT
few,TRBJ2-2,15,TRBD1,TRBV4-2,CASRPGTGLTGELFF,TGTGCCAGCAGGCCCGGGACAGGGTTAACCGGGGAGCTGTTTTTT
many,TRBJ1-2,13,.,TRBV6-5,CASSFIPADGYTF,TGTGCCAGCAGTTTCATCCCAGCTGATGGCTACACCTTC
.,TRBJ1-4,14,.,TRBV20-1,CSANRPATNEKLFF,TGCAGTGCTAACAGGCCAGCAACTAATGAAAAACTGTTTTTT
.,TRBJ1-5,16,.,TRBV15,CATSFGLDGHNQPQHF,TGTGCCACCAGCTTCGGCCTGGACGGACACAATCAGCCCCAGCATTTT
many,TRBJ2-3,15,.,TRBV20-1,CSARDPTGATDTQYF,TGCAGTGCTAGAGATCCCACGGGGGCCACAGATACGCAGTATTTT
few,TRBJ2-2,14,.,TRBV29-1,CSAQTGPNTGELFF,TGCAGCGCCCAAACCGGCCCGAACACCGGGGAGCTGTTTTTT
.,TRBJ1-2,14,TRBD1,TRBV20-1,CSARRRDRSYGYTF,TGCAGTGCTAGACGCCGGGACAGGAGCTATGGCTACACCTTC
many,TRBJ1-4,12,.,TRBV28,CASRPDREKLFF,TGTGCCAGCAGACCAGACAGGGAAAAACTGTTTTTT
few,TRBJ1-1,14,.,TRBV9,CASSVSTVNTEAFF,TGTGCCAGCAGCGTTTCGACAGTGAACACTGAAGCTTTCTTT
few,TRBJ1-1,13,.,TRBV7-6,CASSSLVGTEAFF,TGTGCCAGCAGCTCACTTGTGGGAACTGAAGCTTTCTTT
few,TRBJ1-4,12,.,TRBV29-1,CSPGRGNEKLFF,TGCAGCCCGGGCCGAGGTAATGAAAAACTGTTTTTT
.,TRBJ2-5,15,.,TRBV6-2/TRBV6-3,CASSYDRNHQETQYF,TGTGCCAGCAGTTACGACAGAAACCACCAAGAGACCCAGTACTTC
many,TRBJ1-6,16,TRBD1,TRBV12-3/TRBV12-4,CASRPGTATYNSPLHF,TGTGCCAGCAGACCCGGGACAGCAACCTATAATTCACCCCTCCACTTT
few,TRBJ1-6,15,TRBD1,TRBV7-3,CASSRDRQYNSPLHF,TGTGCCAGCAGCAGGGACAGACAGTACAATTCACCCCTCCACTTT
.,TRBJ1-4,15,.,TRBV27,CASSLSRRWNEKLFF,TGTGCCAGCAGTTTAAGCCGGAGATGGAATGAAAAACTGTTTTTT
.,TRBJ1-1,14,TRBD1,TRBV5-1,CASRAGTGDTEAFF,TGCGCCAGCAGGGCCGGGACAGGGGACACTGAAGCTTTCTTT
many,TRBJ2-6,14,.,TRBV29-1,CSVPGSSGANVLTF,TGCAGCGTTCCAGGGAGCTCTGGGGCCAACGTCCTGACTTTC
many,TRBJ1-4,16,TRBD1,TRBV27,CASRPTGGARNEKLFF,TGTGCCAGCAGGCCGACAGGGGGCGCGAGGAATGAAAAACTGTTTTTT
.,TRBJ1-6,16,.,TRBV6-1,CASSPVEGSGDSPLHF,TGTGCCAGCAGTCCAGTGGAGGGTTCGGGGGATTCACCCCTCCACTTT
few,TRBJ2-2,15,.,TRBV28,CASSTDPLLTGELFF,TGTGCCAGCAGTACCGACCCCTTACTCACCGGGGAGCTGTTTTTT
few,TRBJ2-7,17,.,TRBV5-1,CASSLRSGQVISYEQYF,TGCGCCAGCAGCTTGAGGTCGGGGCAGGTAATTTCCTACGAGCAGTACTTC
many,TRBJ1-6,16,.,TRBV9,CASSATSGGYNSPLHF,TGTGCCAGCAGCGCTACGTCCGGAGGTTATAATTCACCCCTCCACTTT
.,TRBJ2-6,13,.,TRBV10-3,CAIHSSGANVLTF,TGTGCCATCCATAGCTCTGGGGCCAACGTCCTGACTTTC
few,TRBJ1-1,13,.,TRBV7-9,CASRETLNTEAFF,TGTGCCAGCAGGGAGACGCTGAACACTGAAGCTTTCTTT
many,TRBJ1-1,14,.,TRBV7-3,CASSSQGMGTEAFF,TGTGCCAGCAGCTCCCAAGGGATGGGCACTGAAGCTTTCTTT
.,TRBJ1-1,17,TRBD1,TRBV3-1,CASSQDFQDRHITEAFF,TGTGCCAGCAGCCAAGATTTTCAGGACAGGCATATCACTGAAGCTTTCTTT
.,TRBJ1-2,12,.,TRBV6-5,CASSDSTVAPTF,TGTGCCAGCAGCGACTCGACAGTGGCTCCCACCTTC
.,TRBJ1-1,15,.,TRBV12-3/TRBV12-4,CASTRTSARGTEAFF,TGTGCCAGCACCCGGACGAGCGCGAGGGGTACTGAAGCTTTCTTT
many,TRBJ2-7,15,.,TRBV11-3,CASSLRNGLSYEQYF,TGTGCCAGCAGCTTAAGGAATGGATTGTCCTACGAGCAGTACTTC
few,TRBJ2-5,15,.,TRBV7-2,CASSLQGILQETQYF,TGTGCCAGCAGCTTACAGGGGATCTTACAAGAGACCCAGTACTTC
few,TRBJ1-1,15,TRBD1,TRBV18,CATFIRGEGAPEAFF,TGTGCCACATTCATAAGGGGTGAGGGGGCCCCTGAAGCTTTCTTT
.,TRBJ2-6,18,.,TRBV2,CASIFSMTLSSGANVLTF,TGTGCCAGCATCTTCTCAATGACACTGAGCTCTGGGGCCAACGTCCTGACTTTC
few,TRBJ2-7,13,.,TRBV11-1,CASSLGMTYEQYF,TGTGCCAGCAGCTTAGGGATGACGTACGAGCAGTACTTC
.,TRBJ2-5,17,TRBD2,TRBV11-1,CASSLASTSVTRETQYF,TGTGCCAGCAGCTTAGCGTCGACTAGCGTAACCCGAGAGACCCAGTACTTC